This TCR beta chain was found in a study of blood T cells in healthy people across ages. Overall study results and limits: Changes seen in expanded clonotypes were possibly confounded by donor CMV status left unknown.

Alongside a J-beta primer mix, a sample-barcoded 5' primer served in a second PCR lasting about 7 to 12 cycles. TCRdb called the 5' RACE reads again in MiXCR, with one record for every CDR3 protein. Of about 1.6 million distinct CDR3 sequences listed, about 32% are singletons. This clonotype was observed a few times. Its target is not known. The trim removed 6 bases at V and 3 bases at J, leaving 8 bases unmatched. From germline, CDR1 is MNHNS and CDR2 SASEGT. CDR3 length: 16 amino acids. Sequencing was done on a sample of blood. The clonotype originates from a woman in her thirties in good health. The chain has TRBV6-1 and TRBJ1-1; 12 bases are a match to TRBD1. CDR3 nucleotide sequence: TGTGCCAGCAGAATGGGGACAGGGGGCGCATACACTGAAGCTTTCTTT. Protein product: CASRMGTGGAYTEAFF.